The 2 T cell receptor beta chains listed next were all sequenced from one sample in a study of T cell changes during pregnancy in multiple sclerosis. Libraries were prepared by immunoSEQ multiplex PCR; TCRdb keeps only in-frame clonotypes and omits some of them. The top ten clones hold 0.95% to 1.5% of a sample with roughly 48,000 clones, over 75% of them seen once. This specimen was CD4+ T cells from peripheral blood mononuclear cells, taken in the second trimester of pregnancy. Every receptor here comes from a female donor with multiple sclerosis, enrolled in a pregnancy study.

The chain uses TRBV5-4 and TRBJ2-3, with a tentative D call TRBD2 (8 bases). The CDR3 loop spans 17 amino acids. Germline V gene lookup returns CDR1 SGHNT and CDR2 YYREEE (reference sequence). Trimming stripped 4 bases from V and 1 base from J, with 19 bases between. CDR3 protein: CASSRISGGTGTDTQYF. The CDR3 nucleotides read TGTGCCAGCAGCCGAATCTCGGGAGGGACAGGCACAGATACGCAGTATTTT.

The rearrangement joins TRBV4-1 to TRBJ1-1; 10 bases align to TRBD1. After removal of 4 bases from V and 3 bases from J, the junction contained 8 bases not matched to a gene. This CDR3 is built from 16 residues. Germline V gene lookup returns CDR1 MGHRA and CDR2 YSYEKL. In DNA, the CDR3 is TGCGCCAGCAGCCCTCGACAGGGGGCGCCGGACACTGAAGCTTTCTTT. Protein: CASSPRQGAPDTEAFF.